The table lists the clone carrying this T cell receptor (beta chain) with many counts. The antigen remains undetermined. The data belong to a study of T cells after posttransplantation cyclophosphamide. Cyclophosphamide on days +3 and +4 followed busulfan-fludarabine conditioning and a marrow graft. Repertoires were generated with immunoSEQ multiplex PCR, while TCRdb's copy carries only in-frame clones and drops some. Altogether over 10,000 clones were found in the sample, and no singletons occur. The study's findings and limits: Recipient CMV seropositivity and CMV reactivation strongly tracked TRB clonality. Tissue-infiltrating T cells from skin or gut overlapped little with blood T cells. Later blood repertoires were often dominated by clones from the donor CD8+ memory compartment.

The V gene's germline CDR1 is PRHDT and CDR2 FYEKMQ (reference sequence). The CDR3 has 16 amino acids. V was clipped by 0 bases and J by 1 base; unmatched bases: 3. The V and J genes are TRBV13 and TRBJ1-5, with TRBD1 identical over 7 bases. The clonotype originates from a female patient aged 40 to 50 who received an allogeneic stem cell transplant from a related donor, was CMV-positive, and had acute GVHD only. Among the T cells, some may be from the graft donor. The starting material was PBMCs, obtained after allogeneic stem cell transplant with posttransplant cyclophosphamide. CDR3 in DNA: TGTGCCAGCAGCTTAGGAGGGGGCAGGAGCAATCAGCCCCAGCATTTT. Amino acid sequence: CASSLGGGRSNQPQHF.